The clone carrying this T cell receptor beta chain has at least ten counts. The antigen is not known. This sample was taken from a study of T cells in Graves' hyperthyroidism and ophthalmopathy. RNA transcripts provided the source from which TCR beta CDR3 regions were amplified. The TCR CDR3 first-round RT-PCR relied on the HTBI primer set. TCRdb reanalysed the multiplex PCR reads using MiXCR and keeps one entry per CDR3 protein. The sample yields around 490,000 distinct CDR3 sequences, nearly 20% seen once. Study-level points and caveats: It was a median around 6 months before onset that the model predicted ophthalmopathy. In the blood, most expanded thyroid clonotypes above 0.001 appeared as well.

Based on clinical symptoms, serum thyroxine and TRAb, thyroid ultrasound and orbital computed tomography, diagnoses were reached. PBMCs stemmed from less than 13 ml fresh peripheral blood. This CDR3 contains 13 residues. Germline loops: CDR1 DFQATT, CDR2 SNEGSKA (reference sequence). Trimming took 8 bases from V and 2 from J; bases not matched to a gene: 6. The chain has TRBV20-1 and TRBJ2-3, with 8 bases aligning to TRBD1. Sequencing was done on a sample of blood. This TCR came from a man aged 40-50 years with Graves' ophthalmopathy. The CDR3 DNA reads TGCAGTACCGGGACAGGCAACACAGATACGCAGTATTTT. Protein: CSTGTGNTDTQYF.